Below are 4 T cell receptor beta chains sequenced from a single sample in a study of control samples from healthy donors and cancer patients. TCRdb keeps only in-frame clones here, not all; method: immunoSEQ multiplex PCR. The table has about 100,000 clones, about 90% seen once. The sequenced sample was blood. The receptors come from a woman aged 50 to 60 in good health.

The J gene is TRBJ2-5, the V gene TRBV7-2; no definite D call. CDR1 is SGHTA and CDR2 is FQGNSA in the germline V gene. Trimming left V 5 bases short and J 1 base short, with 17 bases between. This CDR3 is 16 amino acids long. CDR3 DNA sequence: TGTGCCAGCAGCCTACGTCGGGCGGCGTCCCAAGAGACCCAGTACTTC. Amino acids: CASSLRRAASQETQYF. The full variable domain, rest sourced from reference TRBV7-2 and TRBJ2-5, is GAGVSQSPSNKVTEKGKDVELRCDPISGHTALYWYRQSLGQGLEFLIYFQGNSAPDKSGLPSDRFSAERTGGSVSTLTIQRTQQEDSAVYLCASSLRRAASQETQYFGPGTRLLVL.

The chain combines TRBV27 with TRBJ2-2; D might be TRBD1 (6 bases). CDR3 length: 16 residues. With 6 bases removed from V and 2 bases from J, the gap between germline ends came to 16 bases. The germline CDR1 and CDR2 sequences are MNHEY and SMNVEV (reference sequence). CDR3 region: CASRPTTGINTGELFF. As DNA, the CDR3 is TGTGCCAGCAGACCGACTACAGGGATCAACACCGGGGAGCTGTTTTTT.

J is TRBJ2-1 and V is TRBV9; D unresolved. Trimming removed 1 base at V and 5 bases at J, with 7 bases between. Germline V lookup: CDR1 SGDLS, CDR2 YYNGEE. The CDR3 runs to 13 residues. CDR3 residues: CASSVNGHNEQFF. The CDR3 DNA is TGTGCCAGCAGCGTAAACGGCCACAATGAGCAGTTCTTC. Full variable domain (outside the CDR3, taken from reference TRBV9 and TRBJ2-1): DSGVTQTPKHLITATGQRVTLRCSPRSGDLSVYWYQQSLDQGLQFLIQYYNGEERAKGNILERFSAQQFPDLHSELNLSSLELGDSALYFCASSVNGHNEQFFGPGTRLTVL.

V and J are TRBV27 and TRBJ1-6, with 11 bases identical to TRBD1. After removal of 1 base from V and 6 bases from J, the junction contained 2 bases not matched to a gene. Per the germline V gene, CDR1 is MNHEY and CDR2 is SMNVEV (reference sequence). The CDR3 spans 16 residues. In DNA, the CDR3 is TGTGCCAGCAGTTTATTTGGACAGGGGGCTAATTCACCCCTCCACTTT. It translates to CASSLFGQGANSPLHF.